What follows are 5 T cell receptor beta chains derived from one specimen sequenced in a study of cytomegalovirus exposure and HLA in healthy donors. 60 Vbeta and 13 Jbeta primers were used in PCR. TCRdb's copy holds only in-frame clones and misses some; the assay was immunoSEQ multiplex PCR. The sample records 160,000 or so clones, approximately 90% being singletons. The sample was PBMCs. The receptors derive from a woman aged 25 to 39 in good health and CMV-seronegative.

This clone was found once. J is TRBJ2-2 and V is TRBV4-1; TRBD2 is a possible D gene (6 bases). V was clipped by 8 bases and J by 0 bases, with 7 bases between them. This CDR3 is 13 amino acids long. Germline V gene lookup returns CDR1 MGHRA and CDR2 YSYEKL. The CDR3 nucleotides are TGCGCCAGCGGGGAGGCGAACACCGGGGAGCTGTTTTTT. The encoded protein is CASGEANTGELFF.

This clone was seen only once. The chain links TRBV9 to TRBJ2-7; TRBD2 matches 9 bases. The CDR3 has 15 residues. Germline trimming cut 3 bases from V and 0 bases from J; bases unmatched to any gene: 4. CDR1 SGDLS and CDR2 YYNGEE come from the germline V gene. CDR3 bases: TGTGCCAGCAGCGGGGATAGCGGGAGCTCCTACGAGCAGTACTTC. It translates to CASSGDSGSSYEQYF.

This sequence joins TRBV6-5 and TRBJ2-3; D is undetermined. V lost 1 base, J lost 6 bases, and 8 bases lay in between. CDR1 MNHEY and CDR2 SVGAGI come from the germline V gene. The CDR3 covers 13 residues. CDR3 sequence: CASSYYQVDTQYF. Written as DNA, the CDR3 is TGTGCCAGCAGTTACTACCAGGTGGATACGCAGTATTTT.

The chain joins TRBV5-6 to TRBJ2-7; 7 positions agree with TRBD1. The germline CDR1 and CDR2 sequences are SGHDT and YYEEEE. Trimming cost V 2 bases and J 3 bases; bases outside gene matches: 8. The CDR3 runs 15 residues. The CDR3 nucleotides read TGTGCCAGCAGCTTCCTCGACAGGGATGACTACGAGCAGTACTTC. This codes for CASSFLDRDDYEQYF.

V usage is TRBV2 and J usage is TRBJ2-7, with 7 bases aligning to TRBD2. The CDR3 runs 15 residues. Germline V CDR1 and CDR2: SNHLY, FYNNEI. The junction had 8 bases not matched to a gene; V was cut back by 0 bases and J by 6 bases. The CDR3 nucleotides read TGTGCCAGCAGTGAAGCGCTTCGGGGAGGGGCCGAGCAGTACTTC. This encodes CASSEALRGGAEQYF.